What follows describes a single TCR beta chain. Its antigen remains unknown. Several immunoSEQ 96-well plates shared each subset's DNA, each plate a replicate. Clones were read by immunoSEQ multiplex PCR, and TCRdb kept only the in-frame ones, dropping some. The sample consists of 2 million to 2.5 million clones, 80% to 95% of them appearing once. Trimming pared 2 bases from V and 6 bases from J, leaving 8 bases between. CDR1 and CDR2 from the germline V gene are DFQATT and SNEGSKA (reference sequence). The CDR3 covers 11 residues. This specimen belongs to a study of shared clonotypes between healthy human individuals. Points from the study as a whole: Larger estimated richness was generally seen in naive subsets than in memory subsets. Only blood underwent sampling, and tissue repertoires likely differ.

The clonotype originates from a man younger than 30 in good health. Some clones in this sample may be carry-over from other donors' samples. The V call is TRBV20-1, the J call TRBJ2-7; D remains ambiguous. Sample: naive CD4+ T cells from PBMCs. Subset reported: CD45RA+ positively selected. The CDR3 DNA is TGCAGTGCTAGACAACCCCCCGAGCAGTACTTC. Translation: CSARQPPEQYF.